This T cell receptor beta chain was profiled in a study of immunodeficiency (dated by TCRdb to the late 2010s). Background on the whole study: Repertoire analysis was performed to search for VDJ recombination defects and oligoclonality.

After removal of 2 bases from V and 1 base from J, the junction retains 4 bases not matched to a gene. As encoded in the germline V gene, CDR1 is MNHNS while CDR2 is SASEGT. The CDR3 holds 17 amino acids from the cysteine to the phenylalanine. Left in the record is the CDR3 DNA by itself, 51 bases read in frame from the first base. Genomic DNA was isolated using the QIAamp DNA Blood Mini Kit and then sent out for immunoSEQ repertoire analysis. A standard quantity of genomic DNA template was used for amplification of CDR3 regions by multiplex PCR. An Illumina platform was used to sequence the PCR products. Concerning the study's data processing: Sequences were mapped to a reference, using V, D and J gene definitions from IMGT. To get rid of PCR and sequencing errors, closely related sequences were merged using a nearest-neighbor clustering algorithm. V, D and J usage in productive unique and total sequences was analyzed using ImmunoSEQ Analyzer tools and R version 3.6.1. Held by TCRdb, this immuneACCESS table contains in-frame sequences only and omits some clones. Under half of the omission traces to an unresolved V gene where checked; the cause of the rest is unknown. The V and J calls and clone size come from that table; D and trimming were worked out from the DNA. For this sample the table gives approximately 1,400 clones, of which approximately 93% were detected only once. The ten largest account for about 2.5% of the sample.

CD3+CD8+ T cells were sorted from fresh PBMCs before TCR sequencing. This clone was observed a handful of times. The target of this receptor is not known. Base quality data are lacking; no much larger clone is found one base away. Study-wide conclusions, independent of this receptor: Severe oligoclonality, judged by top-100 and total clonotype frequencies, was seen in patient CD8+ but not CD4+ T cells. Relative to control CD8+ T cells, CD8+ T cells from patients had restricted TRB V-J pairing and a lower productive entropy. In the entropy comparisons of patients versus healthy controls, patients were shown as n=3 (open circles), and an effect on thymic development was only suggested as possible.

The receptor's source is a human donor in good health. Material for sequencing was CD8+ T cells from blood. This chain is built from TRBV6-1 and TRBJ2-1, and TRBD2 matches 11 of the central bases. The CDR3 is CASSETASGGSYNEQFF. The DNA sequence follows: TGTGCCAGCAGTGAAACGGCTAGCGGGGGGTCCTACAATGAGCAGTTCTTC.